This entry describes one T cell receptor (beta chain). The study assigned cohorts using participant-reported clinical history. This table comes from immunoSEQ multiplex PCR, and its TCRdb copy is limited to in-frame clones, with some not included. The profile shows about 180,000 clones, approximately 85% of them singletons. The V gene's germline CDR1 is SGHTA and CDR2 FQGNSA. CDR3 size: 14 residues. V gave up 4 bases and J gave up 6 bases, with 13 bases separating them. These data originate in a study of blood T cell repertoires in COVID-19. The rearrangement links TRBV7-2 to TRBJ2-1; D is uncertain. This TCR came from a man aged 40-55 years who had recovered from COVID-19. Sequenced material: PBMCs or T cells enriched from blood (not recorded which). CDR3 sequence (DNA): TGTGCCAGCAGCTCCGTACAGATCGGCAATGAGCAGTTCTTC. It specifies CASSSVQIGNEQFF.